The present T cell receptor beta chain was sequenced within a study of blood T cell repertoires in COVID-19. Looking at the study overall: Samples taken during acute and convalescent COVID-19 were collected in the United States, Italy and Spain. T cells, B-cell-depleted T cells, or PBMCs supplied cDNA or gDNA.

In the original workflow: Counts of nucleated cells, estimated from reference gene primer amplification, were obtained. Data came from immunoSEQ multiplex PCR; TCRdb stores just in-frame clones and leaves some out. V and J calls and clone size are those listed in that table; D and trimming were worked out from the DNA. The sample holds roughly 150,000 clones; more than 75% are singletons and the top ten take about 4%. The CDR3 is 14 residues long. V trimming: 2 bases; J trimming: 6 bases; junction bases outside the gene matches: 6. Germline CDR1 reads SGHRS; CDR2 reads YFSETQ. What was sequenced was peripheral blood. This TCR came from a woman at least 80 years old with acute or convalescent COVID-19. This rearrangement joins TRBV5-1 to TRBJ1-2; 8 bases map to TRBD1. CDR3 in DNA: TGCGCCAGCAGCTTTAGACTGGGACAGGATGGCTACACCTTC. This encodes CASSFRLGQDGYTF.